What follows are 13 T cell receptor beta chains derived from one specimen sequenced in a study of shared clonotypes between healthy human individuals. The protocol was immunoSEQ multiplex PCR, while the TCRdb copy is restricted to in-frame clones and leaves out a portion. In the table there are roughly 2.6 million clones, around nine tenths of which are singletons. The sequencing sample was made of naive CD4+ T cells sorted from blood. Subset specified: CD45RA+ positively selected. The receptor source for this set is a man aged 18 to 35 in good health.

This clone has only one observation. CDR3 nucleotides: TGTGCCAGCAGCCGACAGGGCGCCGCTGAAGCTTTCTTT. Translated, it gives CASSRQGAAEAFF. The rearrangement uses TRBV11-3 and TRBJ1-1, with 7 bases lining up with TRBD1. This CDR3 has 13 amino acids. Germline lookup yields CDR1 SGHNT and CDR2 YENEEA. With V trimmed by 5 bases and J by 6 bases, 6 bases remained unmatched.

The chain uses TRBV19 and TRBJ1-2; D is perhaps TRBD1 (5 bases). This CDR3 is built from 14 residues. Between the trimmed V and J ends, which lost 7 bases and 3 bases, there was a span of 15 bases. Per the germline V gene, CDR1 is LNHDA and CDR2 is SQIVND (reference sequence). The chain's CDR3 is CASTDQGGDYGYTF. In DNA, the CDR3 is TGTGCCAGTACCGACCAGGGCGGGGACTATGGCTACACCTTC.

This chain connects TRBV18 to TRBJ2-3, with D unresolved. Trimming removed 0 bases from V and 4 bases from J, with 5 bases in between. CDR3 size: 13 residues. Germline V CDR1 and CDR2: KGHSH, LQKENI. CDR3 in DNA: TGTGCCAGCTCACCACCGTTGTCAGATACGCAGTATTTT. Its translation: CASSPPLSDTQYF.

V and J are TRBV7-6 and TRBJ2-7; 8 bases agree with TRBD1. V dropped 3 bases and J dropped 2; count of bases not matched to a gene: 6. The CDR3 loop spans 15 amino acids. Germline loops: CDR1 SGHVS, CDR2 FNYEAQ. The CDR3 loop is CASSLAGGVTYEQYF. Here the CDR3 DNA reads TGTGCCAGCAGCTTGGCAGGGGGCGTCACCTACGAGCAGTACTTC.

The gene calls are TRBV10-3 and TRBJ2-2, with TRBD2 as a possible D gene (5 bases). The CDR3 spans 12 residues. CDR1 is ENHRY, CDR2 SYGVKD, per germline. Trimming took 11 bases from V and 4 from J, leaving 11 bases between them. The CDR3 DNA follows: TGTGCCTCGCGAGGGCTCACCGGGGAGCTGTTTTTT. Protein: CASRGLTGELFF.

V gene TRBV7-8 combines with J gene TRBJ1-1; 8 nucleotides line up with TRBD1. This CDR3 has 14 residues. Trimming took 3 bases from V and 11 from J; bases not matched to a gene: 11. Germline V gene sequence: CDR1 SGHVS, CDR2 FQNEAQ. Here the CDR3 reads CASSLQIIGTGAFF. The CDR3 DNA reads TGTGCCAGCAGCTTGCAAATTATCGGGACAGGTGCTTTCTTT.

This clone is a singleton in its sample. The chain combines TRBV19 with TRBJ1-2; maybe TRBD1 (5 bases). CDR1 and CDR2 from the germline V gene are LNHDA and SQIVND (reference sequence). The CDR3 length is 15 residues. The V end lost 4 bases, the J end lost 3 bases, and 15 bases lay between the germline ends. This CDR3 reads CASSTRLQGDYGYTF. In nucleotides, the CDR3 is TGTGCCAGTAGTACGCGACTCCAGGGAGACTATGGCTACACCTTC.

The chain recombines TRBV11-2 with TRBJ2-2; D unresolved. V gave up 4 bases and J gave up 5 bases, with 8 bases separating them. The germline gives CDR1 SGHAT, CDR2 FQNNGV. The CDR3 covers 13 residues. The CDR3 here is CASSSLITGELFF. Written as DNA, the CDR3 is TGTGCCAGCAGCTCCCTCATAACCGGGGAGCTGTTTTTT.

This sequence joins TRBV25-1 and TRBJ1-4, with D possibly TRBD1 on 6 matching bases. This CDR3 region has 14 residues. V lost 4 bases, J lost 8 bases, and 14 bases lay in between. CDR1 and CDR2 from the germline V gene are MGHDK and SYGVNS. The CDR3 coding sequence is TGTGCCAGCAGTGTGGGGGGCTTCGGGGAAAAACTGTTTTTT. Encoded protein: CASSVGGFGEKLFF.

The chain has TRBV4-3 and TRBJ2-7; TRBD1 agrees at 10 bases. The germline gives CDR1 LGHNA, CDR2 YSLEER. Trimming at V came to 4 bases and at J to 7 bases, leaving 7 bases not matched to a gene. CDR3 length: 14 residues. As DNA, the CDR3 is TGCGCCAGCAGCCGGGACAGGGGCGAGGGGGAGCAGTACTTC. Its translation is CASSRDRGEGEQYF.

The CDR3 sequence is CASSSKTGLTDTQYF. The CDR3 nucleotides are TGTGCCAGCAGTTCTAAAACAGGTCTCACAGATACGCAGTATTTT. This rearrangement joins TRBV27 to TRBJ2-3, with D tentatively TRBD1 (5 bases). Trimming took off 4 bases at V and 2 bases at J, with 13 bases between the two ends. Germline CDR1 and CDR2: MNHEY and SMNVEV (reference sequence). The CDR3 runs 15 residues.

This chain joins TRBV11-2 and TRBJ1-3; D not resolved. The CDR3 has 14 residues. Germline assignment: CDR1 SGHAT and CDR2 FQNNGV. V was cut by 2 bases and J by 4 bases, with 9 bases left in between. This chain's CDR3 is CASSLSKQGNTIYF. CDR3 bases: TGTGCCAGCAGCTTAAGCAAGCAGGGAAACACCATATATTTT. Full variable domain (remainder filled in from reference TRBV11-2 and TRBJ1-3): EAGVAQSPRYKIIEKRQSVAFWCNPISGHATLYWYQQILGQGPKLLIQFQNNGVVDDSQLPKDRFSAERLKGVDSTLKIQPAKLEDSAVYLCASSLSKQGNTIYFGEGSWLTVV.

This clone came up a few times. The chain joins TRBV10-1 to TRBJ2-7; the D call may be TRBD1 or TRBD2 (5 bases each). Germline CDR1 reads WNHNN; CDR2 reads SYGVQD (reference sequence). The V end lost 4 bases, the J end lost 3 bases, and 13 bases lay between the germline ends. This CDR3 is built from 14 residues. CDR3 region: CASSAGTTVYEQYF. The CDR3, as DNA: TGCGCCAGCAGTGCGGGGACGACGGTCTACGAGCAGTACTTC.